The clone carrying this TCR beta chain appeared many times. The antigen remains undetermined. The CDR3 runs 15 residues. Germline V gene lookup returns CDR1 SGHVS and CDR2 FQNEAQ. The V end lost 1 base, the J end lost 3 bases, and 12 bases lay between the germline ends. The data originate from a study of T cell repertoires in cytomegalovirus infection. Across the study: Public signatures in TCR beta pointed to CMV infection and matching HLA type. Broader study findings: Frequencies of public TCR beta families were cumulated, and this identified carriers of CMV plus the relevant HLA. Clonotype analysis showed dominance of the ex vivo response by HLA-C-restricted CMV-specific TCR beta clonotypes.

TCRdb re-analysed the reads in MiXCR, keeping a single row per CDR3 protein. Seen here are roughly 760,000 distinct CDR3 sequences, approximately 40% observed once, and the top ten hold roughly 2.8%. This chain links TRBV7-8 with TRBJ1-1; D call uncertain. The sequence derives from a human donor in good health (CMV status not recorded). Some clones in this sample may be carry-over from other donors' samples. Sequenced: PBMCs. The CDR3 spells CASSLVAGPDTEAFF. In nucleotides, the CDR3 is TGTGCCAGCAGCTTAGTGGCAGGCCCCGACACTGAAGCTTTCTTT.